This T cell receptor (beta chain) stems from a study of cytomegalovirus exposure and HLA in healthy donors. Study outcomes and limitations: By HLA locus, TCR association rates varied in a later analysis, with DRB1 showing the most and HLA-C the fewest.

Of note for this clone: Its antigen is not known. Its ends do not fully match the called genes, so a read error is possible.

A multiplex PCR was run with 60 Vbeta primers and 13 Jbeta primers. Some clones are missing from TCRdb's copy, which holds only in-frame ones; the method was immunoSEQ multiplex PCR. The sample has about 170,000 clones, less than 85% seen once. This sequence was found in a male donor in good health and CMV-seronegative. Material: PBMCs.

CDR3 in DNA: TGTTCCAGCAGCGCAACCGGGACTAGAACCTACGAGCAGTACTTC. Encoded protein: CSSSATGTRTYEQYF. The chain combines TRBV7-9 with TRBJ2-7; 8 nucleotides line up with TRBD2. CDR1 is SEHNR and CDR2 is FQNEAQ in the germline V gene (reference sequence). This CDR3 has 15 amino acids.